The 22 T cell receptor beta chains in this list originate from one sample, sequenced in a study of CD8+ T cells in alopecia areata. Investigators isolated RNA and reverse transcribed it into cDNA to act as the sequencing template. Sequencing was performed with immunoSEQ multiplex PCR; in TCRdb, only in-frame clones are kept and a portion is missing. The sample includes about 150,000 clones, 75% to 90% of them seen just once. The sample in question was CD8+ T cells sorted from blood, obtained at week 0. These receptors were obtained from a human donor with alopecia areata.

This rearrangement joins TRBV7-9 to TRBJ2-7; no reliable D call. The germline CDR1 and CDR2 sequences are SEHNR and FQNEAQ (reference sequence). The CDR3 is 12 amino acids. Trimming left V 1 base short and J 10 bases short, with 11 bases between. The CDR3 nucleotides are TGTGCCAGCAGCTTAGAGGTCCGGAATCAGTACTTC. This encodes CASSLEVRNQYF.

The chain combines TRBV7-9 with TRBJ2-2; D is perhaps TRBD1 (5 bases). The CDR3 spans 15 residues. CDR1 and CDR2 (germline): SEHNR, FQNEAQ (reference sequence). Trimming removed 5 bases from V and 4 bases from J, with 14 bases in between. CDR3 sequence reads: CASSADSAFTGELFF. The CDR3 DNA follows: TGTGCCAGCAGCGCAGACAGTGCATTCACCGGGGAGCTGTTTTTT. The entire variable domain, with the rest obtained from reference TRBV7-9 and TRBJ2-2, is as follows: DTGVSQNPRHKITKRGQNVTFRCDPISEHNRLYWYRQTLGQGPEFLTYFQNEAQLEKSRLLSDRFSAERPKGSFSTLEIQRTEQGDSAMYLCASSADSAFTGELFFGEGSRLTVL.

The rearrangement uses TRBV29-1 and TRBJ2-3, with D uncertain. CDR3 length: 14 residues. Deletions cut 2 bases from V and 9 bases from J, with 18 bases between. Germline V gene lookup returns CDR1 SQVTM and CDR2 ANQGSEA. The CDR3 region is CSVEPRAKGGTQYF. In DNA form, the CDR3 reads TGCAGCGTTGAACCTCGCGCGAAGGGTGGGACGCAGTATTTT.

The chain joins TRBV27 to TRBJ1-5; no clear D. CDR3 length: 15 amino acids. Looked up from germline, CDR1 is MNHEY and CDR2 is SMNVEV (reference sequence). Trimming took 4 bases from V and 0 from J, leaving 10 bases between them. Here the CDR3 DNA reads TGTGCCAGCAGTTCCAGGCACCTTAGCAATCAGCCCCAGCATTTT. Amino acid sequence: CASSSRHLSNQPQHF.

The rearrangement links TRBV27 to TRBJ2-3; TRBD1 matches at 9 bases. Germline V gives CDR1 MNHEY, CDR2 SMNVEV (reference sequence). V lost 3 bases to trimming and J lost 6 bases; unmatched junction nucleotides: 4. The CDR3 loop spans 14 amino acids. CDR3 sequence: CASSFGTGLDTQYF. In DNA, the CDR3 is TGTGCCAGCAGTTTCGGGACAGGGCTGGATACGCAGTATTTT.

This rearrangement joins TRBV29-1 to TRBJ2-7; D is undetermined. Trimming shortened V by 2 bases and J by 2 bases, and 16 bases separated the two germline ends. Germline V gene data show CDR1 as SQVTM and CDR2 as ANQGSEA. CDR3 length: 15 amino acids. The CDR3 sequence is CSVEFRQQGTYEQYF. CDR3 bases: TGCAGCGTTGAATTCCGACAACAAGGGACCTACGAGCAGTACTTC.

A few counts support this clone. This chain links TRBV19 with TRBJ2-7; a possible D gene is TRBD2 (6 bases). Trimming removed 5 bases from V and 2 bases from J, with 13 bases in between. The CDR3 is made up of 14 amino acids. Germline CDR1 reads LNHDA; CDR2 reads SQIVND (reference sequence). The DNA of the CDR3 is TGTGCCAGTAGTGTAGGCGGGACGGCCTACGAGCAGTACTTC. This encodes CASSVGGTAYEQYF.

This clone showed up just a few times. V is TRBV5-6 and J is TRBJ2-5; D remains ambiguous. Germline loops: CDR1 SGHDT, CDR2 YYEEEE. The ends were cut back, 5 bases at V and 1 base at J, with 12 bases in the middle. The CDR3 covers 14 residues. CDR3 nucleotide sequence: TGTGCCAGCAGGGAAACACCGAGCCAAGAGACCCAGTACTTC. This translates into CASRETPSQETQYF.

The V call is TRBV7-6, the J call TRBJ2-3; D gene uncertain. The CDR3 spans 15 residues. V gave up 4 bases and J gave up 2 bases, with 13 bases separating them. CDR1 is SGHVS, CDR2 FNYEAQ, per germline. DNA for the CDR3: TGTGCCAGCAGCTCCCAGGATAGGAACACAGATACGCAGTATTTT. Its protein product is CASSSQDRNTDTQYF.

CDR3 sequence (DNA): TGCAGCGTTGAACAGGATACCTACAATGAGCAGTTCTTC. It translates to CSVEQDTYNEQFF. The chain couples TRBV29-1 to TRBJ2-1; D is uncertain. This CDR3 contains 13 residues. V was cut by 2 bases and J by 2 bases, with 7 bases left in between. The germline gives CDR1 SQVTM, CDR2 ANQGSEA.

The chain employs TRBV27 and TRBJ2-1; 11 nucleotides agree with TRBD2. The V segment lost 7 bases and the J segment 6 bases; nucleotides outside the gene matches: 8. This CDR3 is built from 15 residues. Germline V gene data show CDR1 as MNHEY and CDR2 as SMNVEV (reference sequence). The CDR3 sequence: CASTISGGGVNEQFF. CDR3 nucleotides: TGTGCCAGCACCATTAGCGGGGGGGGTGTCAATGAGCAGTTCTTC.

The chain has TRBV14 and TRBJ2-1; 15 bases align to TRBD2. The CDR3 runs 16 residues. J gave up 8 bases and V 4 bases, and 6 bases lay outside the gene matches. Germline V gene data show CDR1 as SGHDN and CDR2 as FVKESK. The CDR3 protein is CASSRGLAGGLDEQFF. For the CDR3, the DNA is TGTGCCAGCAGCCGGGGACTAGCGGGAGGCTTGGATGAGCAGTTCTTC.

This clone occurred once. The chain is built from TRBV2 and TRBJ1-5; D perhaps matches TRBD1 (6 bases). The V end was cut by 2 bases, the J end by 2 bases, with 10 bases between. Germline assignment: CDR1 SNHLY and CDR2 FYNNEI. This CDR3 contains 15 residues. This chain's CDR3 is CASSEIAGGNQPQHF. CDR3 nucleotide sequence: TGTGCCAGCAGTGAAATTGCAGGGGGCAATCAGCCCCAGCATTTT.

V gene TRBV7-2 combines with J gene TRBJ2-2; 8 bases fit TRBD1. Germline values: CDR1 SGHTA, CDR2 FQGNSA. CDR3 size: 15 residues. V shed 3 bases and J 5 bases; nucleotides not matched to a gene: 5. This chain's CDR3 is CASSFDRGNTGELFF. As DNA, the CDR3 is TGTGCCAGCAGCTTCGACAGGGGAAATACCGGGGAGCTGTTTTTT. The whole variable domain, remainder taken from reference TRBV7-2 and TRBJ2-2, is GAGVSQSPSNKVTEKGKDVELRCDPISGHTALYWYRQSLGQGLEFLIYFQGNSAPDKSGLPSDRFSAERTGGSVSTLTIQRTQQEDSAVYLCASSFDRGNTGELFFGEGSRLTVL.

The CDR3 region is CASMRAFLSTDTQYF. The CDR3 DNA reads as TGTGCCAGCATGAGGGCCTTTCTTAGCACAGATACGCAGTATTTT. The chain links TRBV2 to TRBJ2-3; D is perhaps TRBD2 (5 bases). V gave up 7 bases and J gave up 0 bases, with 14 bases separating them. From germline, CDR1 is SNHLY and CDR2 FYNNEI. This CDR3 is 15 amino acids long.

The genes are TRBV12-5 and TRBJ1-1; unclear D gene. The CDR3 has 14 residues. Germline V lookup: CDR1 LGHNT, CDR2 FRNRAP. The V gene lost 6 bases and the J gene lost 1 base, with 12 bases spanning the gap. CDR3 coding DNA: TGTGCTAGTGGCCGGGGAACGGGGAACACTGAAGCTTTCTTT. Encoded protein: CASGRGTGNTEAFF.

This clone was seen just once. The J gene is TRBJ2-1, the V gene TRBV14; the match to TRBD2 covers 15 bases. The ends lost 4 bases at V and 8 bases at J; junction bases unmatched: 3. The CDR3 is 15 amino acids. The germline CDR1 and CDR2 sequences are SGHDN and FVKESK. The CDR3: CASSRTSGRGDEQFF. The CDR3 DNA reads as TGTGCCAGCAGCCGGACTAGCGGGAGGGGCGATGAGCAGTTCTTC.

The chain combines TRBV6-5 with TRBJ1-1; tentative D call: TRBD1 (5 bases). Germline V gene data show CDR1 as MNHEY and CDR2 as SVGAGI. Trimming shortened V by 0 bases and J by 7 bases, and 12 bases separated the two germline ends. The CDR3 totals 14 residues. The CDR3 here is CASSYSNGGGEAFF. Written as DNA, the CDR3 is TGTGCCAGCAGTTACTCGAACGGGGGAGGTGAAGCTTTCTTT.

In the case of this clone: This same CDR3 is encoded by further DNA sequences in the sample. This rearrangement joins TRBV29-1 to TRBJ1-2; D is possibly TRBD1 (6 bases). The V and J ends lost 2 bases and 2 bases respectively, with 6 bases between them. This CDR3 has 12 residues. CDR1 SQVTM and CDR2 ANQGSEA come from the germline V gene. The CDR3 is CSVEQGNYGYTF. In DNA, the CDR3 is TGCAGCGTTGAACAGGGGAACTATGGCTACACCTTC.

This clone showed up just once. The chain carries TRBV27 and TRBJ1-5; no reliable D call. The CDR3 loop spans 16 amino acids. Trimming shortened V by 0 bases and J by 0 bases, and 9 bases separated the two germline ends. From germline, CDR1 is MNHEY and CDR2 SMNVEV (reference sequence). The CDR3 region is CASSLSGFYSNQPQHF. For the CDR3, the DNA is TGTGCCAGCAGTTTATCAGGCTTTTATAGCAATCAGCCCCAGCATTTT.

The rearrangement links TRBV27 to TRBJ1-2; D gene unclear. Per the germline V gene, CDR1 is MNHEY and CDR2 is SMNVEV (reference sequence). The CDR3 has 11 residues. Trimming shortened V by 6 bases and J by 6 bases, and 8 bases separated the two germline ends. The CDR3 sequence: CASSGSNGYTF. CDR3 bases: TGTGCCAGCAGCGGGTCAAATGGCTACACCTTC.

The chain joins TRBV27 to TRBJ2-7; 10 bases line up with TRBD1. The ends lost 5 bases at V and 5 bases at J; junction bases unmatched: 9. Germline lookup yields CDR1 MNHEY and CDR2 SMNVEV (reference sequence). This CDR3 region has 15 residues. This CDR3 is CASSPGDRGIHEQYF. CDR3 nucleotide sequence: TGTGCCAGCAGTCCCGGGGACAGGGGAATTCACGAGCAGTACTTC.